This TCR beta chain was recovered during a study of radiation and T cells in renal cell carcinoma. Time point specified: blood 2 weeks post-SBRT. Treatment noted: 15 Gy SBRT to primary tumor, nephrectomy 4 weeks later. The CDR3 totals 15 residues. Germline V CDR1 and CDR2: ENHRY, SYGVKD. V lost 7 bases to trimming and J lost 4 bases; unmatched junction nucleotides: 12. Here immunoSEQ multiplex PCR was the method, and the copy in TCRdb shows in-frame clones only, minus some. The sample consists of about 120,000 clones, about 81% of them appearing once. This clone was detected a few times. Source: blood, taken from a patient whose treatment included radiotherapy and nephrectomy. The chain employs TRBV10-3 and TRBJ1-1, with 7 nucleotides matching TRBD1. This receptor was obtained from a man aged 45 to 65 with renal cell carcinoma. The CDR3 region is CAITERGRGSTEAFF. CDR3 bases: TGTGCCATCACCGAAAGGGGGCGCGGGAGCACTGAAGCTTTCTTT.